This T cell receptor (beta chain) stems from a study of cytomegalovirus exposure and HLA in healthy donors. The PCR ran on 60 Vbeta and 13 Jbeta primers. Clones were read by immunoSEQ multiplex PCR, and TCRdb kept only the in-frame ones, dropping some. The sample yields approximately 110,000 clones, 77% seen once. Trimming took 3 bases from V and 3 from J, leaving 12 bases between them. Germline loops: CDR1 MDHEN, CDR2 SYDVKM. The CDR3 extends over 14 amino acids. This TCR was recovered from a human donor in good health. The sample taken for sequencing was PBMCs. The rearrangement joins TRBV28 to TRBJ2-7; a possible D gene is TRBD2 (7 bases). DNA for the CDR3: TGTGCCAGCAGTTTCGAGGGGGGGGGCTACGAGCAGTACTTC. Translated, it gives CASSFEGGGYEQYF.